This section outlines one T cell receptor beta chain sequence together with its context. In germline, CDR1 is SQVTM, CDR2 ANQGSEA. The CDR3 is 13 amino acids. The V gene lost 4 bases and the J gene lost 4 bases, with 12 bases spanning the gap. The data stem from a study of T-cell memory formation after mild COVID-19. Libraries for TCRalpha and TCRbeta carried sample barcodes and unique molecular identifiers via 5'RACE. TCRdb re-called the 5' RACE reads through MiXCR, storing one row per CDR3 protein. The data show a few hundred thousand distinct CDR3 sequences, about 11% seen once. This receptor was identified in a man aged 18-30 years who had mild COVID-19 (a few samples of this study predate the infection). Cell type and time point are not known. V is TRBV29-1 and J is TRBJ2-3; D call uncertain. Sequencing was performed on PBMCs or a T cell subset sorted from them (not recorded which). This chain's CDR3 is CSVGDHPADTQYF. The CDR3 nucleotides read TGCAGCGTTGGCGACCACCCCGCAGATACGCAGTATTTT.